The sample holds many counts of the clone carrying this T cell receptor (beta chain). The CDR3 has 14 amino acids. The V end lost 5 bases, the J end lost 3 bases, and 16 bases lay between the germline ends. Germline lookup yields CDR1 DFQATT and CDR2 SNEGSKA (reference sequence). PCR was performed a second time for roughly 7 to 11 cycles using a sample-barcoded 5' primer and a J-beta primer mix. Each cDNA molecule received a tag from a template-switch adaptor that had 12 random nucleotides. Via MiXCR, TCRdb re-called the 5' RACE reads, giving one row per CDR3 protein. The table records about 650,000 distinct CDR3 sequences, 32% of them present only once. These data belong to a study of blood T cells in healthy people across ages.

The sequencing input was blood. The source is a woman aged 80 or older in good health. The chain carries TRBV20-1 and TRBJ1-2, with D perhaps matching TRBD1 (6 bases). DNA for the CDR3: TGCAGTGCTGGCGGGACATCGTTTGACTATGGCTACACCTTC. Translated: CSAGGTSFDYGYTF.